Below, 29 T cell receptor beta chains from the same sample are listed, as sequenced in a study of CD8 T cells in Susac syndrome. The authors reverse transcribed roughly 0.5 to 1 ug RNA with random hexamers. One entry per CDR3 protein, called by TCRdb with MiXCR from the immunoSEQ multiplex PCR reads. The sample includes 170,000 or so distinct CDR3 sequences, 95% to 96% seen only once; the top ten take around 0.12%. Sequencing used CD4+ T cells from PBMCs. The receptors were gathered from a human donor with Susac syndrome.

CDR3 in DNA: TGTGCCAGCAGTCGGTATGAGGAAAATGGCTACACCTTC. Its protein product is CASSRYEENGYTF. The chain employs TRBV12-3 or TRBV12-4 and TRBJ1-2; no reliable D call. V was cut by 5 bases and J by 6 bases, with 13 bases left in between. This CDR3 region has 13 residues.

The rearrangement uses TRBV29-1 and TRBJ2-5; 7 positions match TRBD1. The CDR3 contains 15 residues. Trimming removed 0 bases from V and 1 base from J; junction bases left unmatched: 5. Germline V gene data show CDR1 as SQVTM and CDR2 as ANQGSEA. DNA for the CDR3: TGCAGCGTTGAAGATCGAGGGGGCATCCAAGAGACCCAGTACTTC. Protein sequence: CSVEDRGGIQETQYF.

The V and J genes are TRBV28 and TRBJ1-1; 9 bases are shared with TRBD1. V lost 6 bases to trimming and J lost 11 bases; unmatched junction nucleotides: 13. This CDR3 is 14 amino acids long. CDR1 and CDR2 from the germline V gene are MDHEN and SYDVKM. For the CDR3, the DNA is TGTGCCAGCAGCAGTCCAAACCCGGGGACAGGGGCTTTCTTT. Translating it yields CASSSPNPGTGAFF.

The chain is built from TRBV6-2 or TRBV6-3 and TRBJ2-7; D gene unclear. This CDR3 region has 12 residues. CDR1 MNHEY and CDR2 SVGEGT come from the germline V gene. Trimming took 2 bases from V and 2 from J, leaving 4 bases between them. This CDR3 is CASSYPPYEQYF. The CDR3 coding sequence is TGTGCCAGCAGTTACCCCCCCTACGAGCAGTACTTC.

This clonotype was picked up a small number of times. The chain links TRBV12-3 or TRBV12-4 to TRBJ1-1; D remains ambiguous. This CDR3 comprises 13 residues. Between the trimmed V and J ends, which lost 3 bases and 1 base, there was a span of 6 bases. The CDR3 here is CASSLAENTEAFF. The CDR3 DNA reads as TGTGCCAGCAGTTTGGCAGAGAACACTGAAGCTTTCTTT.

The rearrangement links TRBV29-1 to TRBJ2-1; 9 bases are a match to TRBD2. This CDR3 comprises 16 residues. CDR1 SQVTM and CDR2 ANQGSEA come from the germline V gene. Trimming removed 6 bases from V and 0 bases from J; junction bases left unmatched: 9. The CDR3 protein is CSVVVLAGLSYNEQFF. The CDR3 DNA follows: TGCAGCGTCGTGGTGCTAGCGGGACTCTCCTACAATGAGCAGTTCTTC.

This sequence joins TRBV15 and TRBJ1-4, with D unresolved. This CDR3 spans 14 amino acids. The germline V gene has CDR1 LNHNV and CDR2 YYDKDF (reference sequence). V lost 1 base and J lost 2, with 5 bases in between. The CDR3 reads CATSRGGTNEKLFF. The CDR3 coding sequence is TGTGCCACCAGCAGAGGCGGGACTAATGAAAAACTGTTTTTT.

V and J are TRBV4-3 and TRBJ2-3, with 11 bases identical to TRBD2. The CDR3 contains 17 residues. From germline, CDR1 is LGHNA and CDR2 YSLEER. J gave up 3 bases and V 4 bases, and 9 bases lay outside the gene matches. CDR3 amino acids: CASSRGLSGGGTDTQYF. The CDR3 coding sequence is TGCGCCAGCAGCCGAGGACTTAGCGGGGGGGGAACAGATACGCAGTATTTT.

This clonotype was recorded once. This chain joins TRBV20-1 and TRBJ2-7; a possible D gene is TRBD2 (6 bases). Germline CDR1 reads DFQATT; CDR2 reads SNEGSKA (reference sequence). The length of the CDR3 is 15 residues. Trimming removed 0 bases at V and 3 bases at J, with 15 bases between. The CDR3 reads CSARDTAGKLYEQYF. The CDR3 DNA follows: TGCAGTGCTAGAGACACGGCGGGAAAACTCTACGAGCAGTACTTC.

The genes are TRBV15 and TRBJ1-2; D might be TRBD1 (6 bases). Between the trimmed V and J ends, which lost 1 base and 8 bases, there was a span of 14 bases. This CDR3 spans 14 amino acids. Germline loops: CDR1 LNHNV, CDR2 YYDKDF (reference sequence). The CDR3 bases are TGTGCCACCAGCAGAGCTCAGGGGATAAGGGGCTACACCTTC. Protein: CATSRAQGIRGYTF.

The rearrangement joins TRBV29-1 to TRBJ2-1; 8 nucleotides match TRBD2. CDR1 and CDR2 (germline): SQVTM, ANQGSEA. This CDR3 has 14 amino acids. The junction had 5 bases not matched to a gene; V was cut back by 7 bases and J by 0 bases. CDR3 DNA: TGCAGCGCTTTAGCGGGATTCTCCTACAATGAGCAGTTCTTC. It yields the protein CSALAGFSYNEQFF.

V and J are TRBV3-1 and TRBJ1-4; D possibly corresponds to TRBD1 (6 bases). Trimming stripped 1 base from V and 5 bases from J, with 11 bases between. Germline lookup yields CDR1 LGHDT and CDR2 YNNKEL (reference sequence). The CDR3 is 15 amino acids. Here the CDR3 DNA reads TGTGCCAGCAGCCAAGGTGGCAGGGGCAATGAAAAACTGTTTTTT. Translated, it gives CASSQGGRGNEKLFF.

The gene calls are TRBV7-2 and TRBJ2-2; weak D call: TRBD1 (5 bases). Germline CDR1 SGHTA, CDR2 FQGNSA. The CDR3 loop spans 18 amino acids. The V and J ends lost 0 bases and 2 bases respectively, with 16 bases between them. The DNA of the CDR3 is TGTGCCAGCAGCTTAGCGCCCATGACAGTCCTAAACACCGGGGAGCTGTTTTTT. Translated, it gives CASSLAPMTVLNTGELFF.

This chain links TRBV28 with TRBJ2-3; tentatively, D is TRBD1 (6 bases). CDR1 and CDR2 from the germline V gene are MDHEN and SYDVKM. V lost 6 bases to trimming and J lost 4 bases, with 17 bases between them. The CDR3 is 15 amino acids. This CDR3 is CASSATGFRSDTQYF. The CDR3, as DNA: TGTGCCAGCAGCGCCACAGGGTTTCGGTCAGATACGCAGTATTTT.

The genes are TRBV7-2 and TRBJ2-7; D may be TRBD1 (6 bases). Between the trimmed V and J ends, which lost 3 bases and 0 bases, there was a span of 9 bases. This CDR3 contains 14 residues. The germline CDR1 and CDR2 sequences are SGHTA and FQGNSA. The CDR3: CASSLTGISYEQYF. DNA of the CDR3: TGTGCCAGCAGCTTGACAGGTATCTCCTACGAGCAGTACTTC.

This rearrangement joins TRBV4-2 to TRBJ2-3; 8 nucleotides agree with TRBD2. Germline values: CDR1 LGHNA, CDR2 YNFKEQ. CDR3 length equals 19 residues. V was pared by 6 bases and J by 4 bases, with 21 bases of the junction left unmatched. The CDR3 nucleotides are TGTGCCAGCAGAAGAGATCAGGGGATAAGCGGCGGGAGGTCAGATACGCAGTATTTT. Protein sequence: CASRRDQGISGGRSDTQYF.

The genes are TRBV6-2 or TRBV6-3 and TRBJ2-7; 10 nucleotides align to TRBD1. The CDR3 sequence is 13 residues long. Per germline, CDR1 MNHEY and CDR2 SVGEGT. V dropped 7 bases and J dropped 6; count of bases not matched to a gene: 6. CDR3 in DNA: TGTGCCAGCACATCGACAGGGGGCGGCGAGCAGTACTTC. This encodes CASTSTGGGEQYF.

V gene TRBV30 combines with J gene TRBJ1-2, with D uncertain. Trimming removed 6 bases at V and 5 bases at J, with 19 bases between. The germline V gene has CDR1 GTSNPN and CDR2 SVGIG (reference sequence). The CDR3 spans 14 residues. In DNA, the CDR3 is TGTGCCTGCCAAATGGGCAGCCCGGAGTATGGCTACACCTTC. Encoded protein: CACQMGSPEYGYTF.

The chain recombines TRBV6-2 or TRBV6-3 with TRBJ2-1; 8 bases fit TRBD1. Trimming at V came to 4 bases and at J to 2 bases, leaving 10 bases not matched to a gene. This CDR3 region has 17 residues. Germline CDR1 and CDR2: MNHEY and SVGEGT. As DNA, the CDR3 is TGTGCCAGCAGTTCGGAATCAGGGGGCCTCGCCTACAATGAGCAGTTCTTC. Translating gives CASSSESGGLAYNEQFF.

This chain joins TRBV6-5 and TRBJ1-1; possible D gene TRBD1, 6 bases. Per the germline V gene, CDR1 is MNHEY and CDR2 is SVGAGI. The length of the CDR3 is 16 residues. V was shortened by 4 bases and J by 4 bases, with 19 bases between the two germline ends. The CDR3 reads CASSSLIQGGSTEAFF. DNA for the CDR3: TGTGCCAGCAGTTCCCTCATACAGGGTGGGAGCACTGAAGCTTTCTTT.

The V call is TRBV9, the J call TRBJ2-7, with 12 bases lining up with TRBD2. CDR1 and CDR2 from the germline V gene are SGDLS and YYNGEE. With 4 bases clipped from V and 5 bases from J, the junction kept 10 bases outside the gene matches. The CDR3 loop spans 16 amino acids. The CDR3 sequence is CASSPTATSGRNEQYF. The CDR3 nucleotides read TGTGCCAGCAGCCCTACGGCCACTAGCGGGAGGAACGAGCAGTACTTC.

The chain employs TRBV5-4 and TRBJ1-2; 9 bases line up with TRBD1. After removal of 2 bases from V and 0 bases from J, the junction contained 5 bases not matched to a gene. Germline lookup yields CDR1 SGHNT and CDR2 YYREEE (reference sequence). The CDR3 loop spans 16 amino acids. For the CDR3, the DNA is TGTGCCAGCAGCTTTGGGACAGGGCAAACTAACTATGGCTACACCTTC. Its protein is CASSFGTGQTNYGYTF.

The CDR3 protein is CASRDQGTYQETQYF. The CDR3 coding sequence is TGTGCCAGCAGGGATCAGGGGACTTACCAAGAGACCCAGTACTTC. The rearrangement links TRBV28 to TRBJ2-5, with D possibly called TRBD1 or TRBD2 (6 bases each). V shed 6 bases and J shed 0 bases, with 14 bases lying between them. This CDR3 contains 15 residues. CDR1 is MDHEN and CDR2 is SYDVKM in the germline V gene.

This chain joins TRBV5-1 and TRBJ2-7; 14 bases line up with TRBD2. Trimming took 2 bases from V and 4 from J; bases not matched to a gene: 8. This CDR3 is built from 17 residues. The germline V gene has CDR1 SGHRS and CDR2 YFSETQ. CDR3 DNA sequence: TGCGCCAGCAGCTTCTCCGATGGACTAGCGGGAGGTTACGAGCAGTACTTC. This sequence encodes CASSFSDGLAGGYEQYF.

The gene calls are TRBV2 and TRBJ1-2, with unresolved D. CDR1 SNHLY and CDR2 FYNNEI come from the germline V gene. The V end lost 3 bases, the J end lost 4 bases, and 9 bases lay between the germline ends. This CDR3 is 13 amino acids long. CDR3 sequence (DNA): TGTGCCAGCAGTGATCGAGGTCCCTATGGCTACACCTTC. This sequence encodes CASSDRGPYGYTF.

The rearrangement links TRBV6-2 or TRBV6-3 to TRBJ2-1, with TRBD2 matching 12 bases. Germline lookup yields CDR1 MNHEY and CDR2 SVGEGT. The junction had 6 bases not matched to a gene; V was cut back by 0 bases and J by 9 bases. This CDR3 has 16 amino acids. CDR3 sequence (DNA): TGTGCCAGCAGTTACTCGAGGCTAGCGGGAGGGGGTGAGCAGTTCTTC. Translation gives CASSYSRLAGGGEQFF.

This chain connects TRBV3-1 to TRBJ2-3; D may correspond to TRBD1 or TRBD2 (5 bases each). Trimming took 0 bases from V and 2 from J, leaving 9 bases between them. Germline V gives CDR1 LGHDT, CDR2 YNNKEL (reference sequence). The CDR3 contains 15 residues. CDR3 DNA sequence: TGTGCCAGCAGCCAAGACGGGACCATCACAGATACGCAGTATTTT. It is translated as CASSQDGTITDTQYF.

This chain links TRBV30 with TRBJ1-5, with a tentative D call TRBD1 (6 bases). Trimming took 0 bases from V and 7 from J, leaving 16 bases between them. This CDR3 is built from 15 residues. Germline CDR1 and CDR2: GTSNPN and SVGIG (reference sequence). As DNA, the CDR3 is TGTGCCTGGAGTGTACGGAACAGGGCTGGACAGCCCCAGCATTTT. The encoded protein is CAWSVRNRAGQPQHF. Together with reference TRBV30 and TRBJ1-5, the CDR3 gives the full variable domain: SQTIHQWPATLVQPVGSPLSLECTVEGTSNPNLYWYRQAAGRGLQLLFYSVGIGQISSEVPQNLSASRPQDRQFILSSKKLLLSDSGFYLCAWSVRNRAGQPQHFGDGTRLSIL.

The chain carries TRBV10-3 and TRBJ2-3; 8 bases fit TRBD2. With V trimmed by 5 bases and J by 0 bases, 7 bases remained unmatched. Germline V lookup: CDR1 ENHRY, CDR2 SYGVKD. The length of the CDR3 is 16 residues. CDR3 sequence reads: CAISQGGGGSTDTQYF. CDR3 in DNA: TGTGCCATCAGTCAGGGCGGCGGGGGGAGCACAGATACGCAGTATTTT.